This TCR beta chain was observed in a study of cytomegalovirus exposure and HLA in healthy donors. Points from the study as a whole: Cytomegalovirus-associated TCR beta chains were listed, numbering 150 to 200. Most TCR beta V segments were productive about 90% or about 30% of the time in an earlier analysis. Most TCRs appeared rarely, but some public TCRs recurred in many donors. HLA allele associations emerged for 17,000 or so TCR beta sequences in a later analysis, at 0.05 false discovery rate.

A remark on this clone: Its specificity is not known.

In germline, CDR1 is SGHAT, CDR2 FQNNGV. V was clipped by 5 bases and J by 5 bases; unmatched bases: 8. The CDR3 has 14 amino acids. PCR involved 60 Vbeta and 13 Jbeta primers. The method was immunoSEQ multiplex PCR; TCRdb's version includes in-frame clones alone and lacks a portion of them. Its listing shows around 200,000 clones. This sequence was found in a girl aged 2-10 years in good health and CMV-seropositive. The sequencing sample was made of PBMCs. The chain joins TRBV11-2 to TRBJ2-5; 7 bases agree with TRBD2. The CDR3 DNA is TGTGCCAGCAGCCTAAAGCGGGAAGAGGAGACCCAGTACTTC. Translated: CASSLKREEETQYF.